A selection of T cell receptor beta chains follows, all from one sample in a study of T cells after yellow fever vaccination. One entry per CDR3 protein results from TCRdb running MiXCR on the 5' RACE reads. The sample includes fewer than 650,000 distinct CDR3 sequences, 20% to 25% of them seen just once. Sequencing was performed on PBMCs, taken 21 days after the first yellow fever vaccination. Receptors were obtained from a young man who received the YFV17D yellow fever vaccine. Each CDR3 is given with its conserved first and last residue. Each record gives: J gene, D gene, V gene, clone size, CDR3 DNA, CDR3 protein. The D gene is left open where the match is weak. Only some rows state a clone size, as once, few, many or a class for expanded clones.

TRBJ2-1 | . | TRBV7-2 | once | TGTGCCAGCAGCGGCCGCGGGGCCAGCGGAGAGCAGTTCTTC | CASSGRGASGEQFF
TRBJ1-2 | TRBD1 | TRBV7-2 | few | TGTGCCAGCAGCTCAGGACAGGGCCGTAACTATGGCTACACCTTC | CASSSGQGRNYGYTF
TRBJ2-2 | TRBD1 | TRBV4-1 | few | TGCGCCAGCGGTGGACAGGTTATCACTAGGACCGGGGAGCTGTTTTTT | CASGGQVITRTGELFF
TRBJ1-5 | . | TRBV20-1 | few | TGCAGTGCATCTCCGACAGCTAGCAATCAGCCCCAGCATTTT | CSASPTASNQPQHF
TRBJ1-2 | TRBD1 | TRBV4-3 | few | TGCGCCAGCAGCCAGGGCAGGTATCGGACAGGGTCCCACTATGGCTACACCTTC | CASSQGRYRTGSHYGYTF
TRBJ2-1 | . | TRBV12-5 | . | TGTGCTAGTGGTTTGGTACTCCGCCTCCGCGGGGCCTACAATGAGCAGTTCTTC | CASGLVLRLRGAYNEQFF
TRBJ2-1 | TRBD1 | TRBV7-2 | . | TGTGCCAGCAGCTGGATAGACAGGGAAAATGAGCAGTTCTTC | CASSWIDRENEQFF
TRBJ2-1 | TRBD2 | TRBV5-1 | . | TGCGCCAGCAGCTTTGTGATAGCGGGGGGAAATGAGCAGTTCTTC | CASSFVIAGGNEQFF
TRBJ2-2 | . | TRBV5-1 | many | TGCGCCAGCAGCCGTGACGCTAACGGGGAGCTGTTTTTT | CASSRDANGELFF
TRBJ2-1 | . | TRBV7-9 | few | TGTGCCAGCAGCGGCTGGGGGGGGCCCTACCAGTTCTTC | CASSGWGGPYQFF
TRBJ2-1 | TRBD2 | TRBV27 | few | TGTGCCAGCCGACTAGCGGGGGGACCTAACAATGAGCAGTTCTTC | CASRLAGGPNNEQFF
TRBJ2-2 | TRBD1 | TRBV11-1 | . | TGTGCCAGCAGCGGACAGGAGGACGGGGAGCTGTTTTTT | CASSGQEDGELFF
TRBJ2-2 | TRBD1 | TRBV4-3 | few | TGCGCCAGCAGCCAAGATGGAATCGACAGGGCCACCGGGGAGCTGTTTTTT | CASSQDGIDRATGELFF
TRBJ2-3 | . | TRBV2 | . | TGTGCCAGCAACAAGCGGGTCGGCACAGATACGCAGTATTTT | CASNKRVGTDTQYF
TRBJ2-1 | . | TRBV9 | . | TGTGCCAGCAGCCCCCGAGACCGCATAAGGTATGAGCAGTTCTTC | CASSPRDRIRYEQFF
TRBJ1-4 | . | TRBV7-9 | few | TGTGCCAGCAGCTTAAGTGGAGTATATGAAAAACTGTTTTTT | CASSLSGVYEKLFF
TRBJ2-7 | . | TRBV27 | . | TGTGCCAGCAGTCCACTGGACAGAGAGGAAGAGCAGTACTTC | CASSPLDREEEQYF
TRBJ2-5 | . | TRBV12-3/TRBV12-4 | few | TGTGCCAGCAGCGCTCTAACCCCCCAAGAGACCCAGTACTTC | CASSALTPQETQYF
TRBJ1-2 | . | TRBV3-1 | . | TGTGCCAGCAGCCAAGATTCAGGGGAAAACTATGGCTACACCTTC | CASSQDSGENYGYTF
TRBJ1-1 | . | TRBV5-5 | . | TGTGCCAGCAGCTTTGGGGGCGCAGGGATGAACACTGAAGCTTTCTTT | CASSFGGAGMNTEAFF
TRBJ2-1 | TRBD1 | TRBV15 | few | TGTGCCACCAGCATCGGTCACTCGGGACAGGGGGCCAATGAGCAGTTCTTC | CATSIGHSGQGANEQFF
TRBJ2-2 | . | TRBV7-3 | . | TGTGCCAGCAGCCTAAACCAGGGAATTGCGGGCGGGGAGCTGTTTTTT | CASSLNQGIAGGELFF
TRBJ1-2 | . | TRBV6-1 | . | TGTGCCAGCAGCCGCCGGACATCGAACTATGGCTACACCTTC | CASSRRTSNYGYTF
TRBJ1-1 | . | TRBV7-2 | few | TGTGCCAGCAGCGCCGATGGGACGGTGAACACTGAAGCTTTCTTT | CASSADGTVNTEAFF
TRBJ1-1 | . | TRBV15 | . | TGTGCCACCAGTGCGGGGGGTAGGAACACTGAAGCTTTCTTT | CATSAGGRNTEAFF
TRBJ1-3 | . | TRBV7-2 | few | TGTGCCAGCAGCTTTCCGGGGGCGCGGGGAAACACCATATATTTT | CASSFPGARGNTIYF
TRBJ2-7 | . | TRBV6-5 | . | TGTGCCAGCAGTTACGCCAGGGCTAACTACGAGCAGTACTTC | CASSYARANYEQYF
TRBJ1-1 | . | TRBV6-5 | . | TGTGCCAGCAGTTACCACCTAATGGGGTACACTGAAGCTTTCTTT | CASSYHLMGYTEAFF
TRBJ1-1 | . | TRBV5-6 | few | TGTGCCAGCAGGTCACTGGGAGGGGGAACTGAAGCTTTCTTT | CASRSLGGGTEAFF
TRBJ2-7 | . | TRBV19 | once | TGTGCCAGTAGCAGCACAGGGTACTACGAGCAGTACTTC | CASSSTGYYEQYF
TRBJ2-5 | . | TRBV20-1 | few | TGCAGTGCTAGAAGAGCTGCGGGGCGGGAAGAGACCCAGTACTTC | CSARRAAGREETQYF
TRBJ2-5 | TRBD1 | TRBV6-5 | . | TGTGCCAGCAGTTACTCGATGCAGGGGGTTGTGTACCAAGAGACCCAGTACTTC | CASSYSMQGVVYQETQYF
TRBJ2-1 | TRBD1 | TRBV12-3/TRBV12-4 | . | TGTGCCAGCCAAGAGGTAACAGGGGTAGGTGAGCAGTTCTTC | CASQEVTGVGEQFF
TRBJ2-6 | . | TRBV2 | . | TGTGCCAGCAATACGTACAGCTCTGGGGCCAACGTCCTGACTTTC | CASNTYSSGANVLTF
TRBJ2-5 | TRBD2 | TRBV29-1 | few | TGCAGCGTGTCTGGGGCTAGCGGGGGAGGAGGGCAAGAGACCCAGTACTTC | CSVSGASGGGGQETQYF
TRBJ2-4 | TRBD1 | TRBV11-1 | many | TGTGCCAGCAGCTCGCGGTTTCCGGGACAGACGGACCCTTTAGCCAAAAACATTCAGTACTTC | CASSSRFPGQTDPLAKNIQYF
TRBJ2-7 | . | TRBV18 | . | TGTGCCAGCTCACCACGGAGGACGGGCTCCTACGAGCAGTACTTC | CASSPRRTGSYEQYF
TRBJ2-1 | TRBD2 | TRBV5-1 | . | TGCGCCAGCAGCCAGGGACTAATCCCGTTCTTC | CASSQGLIPFF
TRBJ2-1 | . | TRBV6-1 | . | TGTGCCAGTTCATCATCCGACCGGCGGGGTGAGCAGTTCTTC | CASSSSDRRGEQFF
TRBJ1-5 | TRBD1 | TRBV20-1 | . | TGCAGTGTCCCGGGACAGGGAGGCAATCAGCCCCAGCATTTT | CSVPGQGGNQPQHF
TRBJ2-1 | TRBD2 | TRBV20-1 | few | TGCAGTGCTACGTCCAGCGGGGAGCTATTTGTCCACAATGAGCAGTTCTTC | CSATSSGELFVHNEQFF